This T cell receptor beta chain is from a study of blood T cell repertoires in COVID-19. Study-level background: Material from acute and convalescent COVID-19 was sourced from the United States, Italy and Spain.

Per the authors' pipeline: Amplification of reference gene primers was used by the study to estimate nucleated cell counts. Only in-frame clones appear in the TCRdb table, and some are missing; sequencing was by immunoSEQ multiplex PCR. V and J calls and clone size are copied from that table; D and trimming were computed from the DNA. Of more than 350,000 clones in the sample, approximately 90% were seen once. This CDR3 has 12 amino acids. Germline CDR1 is MDHEN and CDR2 is SYDVKM. Germline trimming cut 11 bases from V and 4 bases from J; bases unmatched to any gene: 7. Participant age was roughly 18 to 89 years, and participants resided in fewer than 25 US areas. Exposed participants encountered a COVID-19 case during the 2 weeks preceding study entry.

V and J are TRBV28 and TRBJ2-7; 8 positions agree with TRBD2. This clonotype was sampled from a woman aged 18-29 years who had been exposed to COVID-19. The source material was PBMCs or T cells enriched from blood (not recorded which). The CDR3 nucleotides read TGTGCCGAAGCGGGAGCAATATACGAGCAGTACTTC. Protein product: CAEAGAIYEQYF.